This T cell receptor (beta chain) appears in the sequencing data of a study of OX40 agonist ivuxolimab in advanced cancers. Blood draws occurred at baseline, cycle 4 day 1, and cycle 7 day 1. Using immunoSEQ multiplex PCR, the repertoire was profiled, and TCRdb retains in-frame clones only, with some absent. This table has 14,000 or so clones, approximately 77% appearing once. The CDR3 length is 15 residues. The J segment lost 3 bases and the V segment lost 1 base, leaving 6 bases of the junction unmatched. Per germline, CDR1 SGDLS and CDR2 YYNGEE. The source material was CD4+ or CD8+ T cells sorted from blood, sampled in a trial of the OX40 agonist ivuxolimab. The J gene is TRBJ2-5, the V gene TRBV9; 7 bases agree with TRBD2. This sequence was found in an adult with an advanced solid tumor such as melanoma, head and neck, liver or kidney cancer. CDR3 loop: CASSVWGGVEETQYF. CDR3 bases: TGTGCCAGCAGCGTATGGGGGGGGGTCGAAGAGACCCAGTACTTC. The full variable domain, with the rest looked up from reference TRBV9 and TRBJ2-5, is DSGVTQTPKHLITATGQRVTLRCSPRSGDLSVYWYQQSLDQGLQFLIQYYNGEERAKGNILERFSAQQFPDLHSELNLSSLELGDSALYFCASSVWGGVEETQYFGPGTRLLVL.